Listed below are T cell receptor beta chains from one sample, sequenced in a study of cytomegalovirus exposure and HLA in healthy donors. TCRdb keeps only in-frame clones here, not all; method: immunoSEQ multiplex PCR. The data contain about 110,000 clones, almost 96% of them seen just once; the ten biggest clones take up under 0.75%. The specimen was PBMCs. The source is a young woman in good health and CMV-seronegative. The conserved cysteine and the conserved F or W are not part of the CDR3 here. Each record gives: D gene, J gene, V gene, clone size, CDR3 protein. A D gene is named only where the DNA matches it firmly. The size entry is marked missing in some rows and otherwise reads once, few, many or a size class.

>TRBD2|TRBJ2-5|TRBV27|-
ASSLLAGEPQETQY
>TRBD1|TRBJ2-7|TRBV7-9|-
ASSPRDRPHEQY
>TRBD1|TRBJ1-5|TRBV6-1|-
ASSWTGGRQPQH
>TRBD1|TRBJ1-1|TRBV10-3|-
AIRGQGDTEAF
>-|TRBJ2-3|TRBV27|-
ASSLSIQNTQY
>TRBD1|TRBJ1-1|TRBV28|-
ASTSGQGRIKTEAF
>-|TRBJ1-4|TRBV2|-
ASRDTGIREKLF
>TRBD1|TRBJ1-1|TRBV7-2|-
ASSLGTGMNTEAF
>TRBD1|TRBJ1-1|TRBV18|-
ASSPDRGFQGAF
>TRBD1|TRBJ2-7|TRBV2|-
ASSEGQSSYEQY
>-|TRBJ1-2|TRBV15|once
ATSRDVVPGGGYT
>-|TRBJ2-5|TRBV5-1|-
ASSLGAGQETQY
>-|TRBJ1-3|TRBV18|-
ASSPTRNTIY
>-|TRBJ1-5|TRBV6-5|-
ASSYSAGRQPQH
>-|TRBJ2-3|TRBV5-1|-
ASSLDRGGRTDTQY
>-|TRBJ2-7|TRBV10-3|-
AKIAHPRDDEQY
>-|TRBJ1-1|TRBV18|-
ASSPEQEKNTEAF
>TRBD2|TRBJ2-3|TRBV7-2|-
ASSLGIAGGGTDTQY
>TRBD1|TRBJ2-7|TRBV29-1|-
SVESTGNSFEQY